The clone carrying this TCR beta chain appeared a few times. Its antigen is not identified. The CDR3 spans 14 residues. The germline gives CDR1 SGHRS, CDR2 YFSETQ. Trimming removed 4 bases from V and 2 bases from J; junction bases left unmatched: 3. This entry comes from a study of T-cell memory formation after mild COVID-19. TCRdb redid the calling of the 5' RACE reads with MiXCR, one entry per CDR3 protein. The sample records some 340,000 distinct CDR3 sequences, approximately 13% being singletons. Study-wide results and limits: Contracting CD4+ clones lay largely in CM and EM, with CD8+ ones residing in EMRA.

V is TRBV5-1 and J is TRBJ1-3; 7 bases map to TRBD1. The sequenced material came from PBMCs or a T cell subset sorted from them (not recorded which). The origin of this receptor is a man aged 18 to 29 who had mild COVID-19 (a few samples of this study predate the infection). Cell type and time point are not known. CDR3 in amino acids: CASSTGTAGNTIYF. The CDR3 nucleotides read TGCGCCAGCAGCACCGGGACAGCTGGAAACACCATATATTTT.